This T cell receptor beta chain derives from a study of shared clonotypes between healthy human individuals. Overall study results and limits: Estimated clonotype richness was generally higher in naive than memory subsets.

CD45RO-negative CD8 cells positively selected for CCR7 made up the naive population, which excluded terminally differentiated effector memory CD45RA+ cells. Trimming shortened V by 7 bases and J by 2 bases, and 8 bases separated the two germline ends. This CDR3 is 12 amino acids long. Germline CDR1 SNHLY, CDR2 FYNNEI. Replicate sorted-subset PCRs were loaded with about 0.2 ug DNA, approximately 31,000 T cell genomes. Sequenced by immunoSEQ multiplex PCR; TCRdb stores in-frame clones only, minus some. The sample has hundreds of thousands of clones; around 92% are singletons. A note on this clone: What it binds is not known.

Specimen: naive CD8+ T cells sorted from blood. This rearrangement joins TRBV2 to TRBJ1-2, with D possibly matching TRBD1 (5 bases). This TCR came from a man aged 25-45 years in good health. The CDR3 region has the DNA TGTGCCAGCATCGGGGGGAACTATGGCTACACCTTC. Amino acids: CASIGGNYGYTF.